This T cell receptor beta chain was profiled in a study of blood T cells in healthy people across ages. Study summary: When template switching was applied, about one barcoded beta molecule was captured per two T cells.

Per germline, CDR1 SGHRS and CDR2 YFSETQ. This CDR3 region has 14 residues. Unmatched junction bases numbered 5, after V lost 3 bases and J lost 3 bases. Whole-study results and caveats: Unknown CMV status may confound age-related changes in expanded clones. Across samples, TCR beta diversity tracked strongly with naive T cell percentage.

PCR was performed a second time for 7 to 11 cycles using a sample-barcoded 5' primer and a J-beta primer mix. MiXCR was run by TCRdb on the 5' RACE reads, yielding one entry per CDR3 protein. The sample holds hundreds of thousands of distinct CDR3 sequences; roughly 43% are singletons and the top ten take roughly 30%. This clonotype has at least ten counts. Its target is unknown. The chain combines TRBV5-1 with TRBJ2-7; 8 nucleotides line up with TRBD1. Sequencing was done on a sample of blood. The TCR comes from an elderly man in good health. This CDR3 is CASSSGGRIYEQYF. The CDR3 nucleotides are TGCGCCAGCAGCTCAGGGGGCCGGATCTACGAGCAGTACTTC.